Shown below are 23 T cell receptor beta chains from a single sample sequenced in a study of Graves' ophthalmopathy and Graves' hyperthyroidism. The authors amplified TCR beta CDR3 regions, and they did so from RNA transcripts for repertoire sequencing. HTBI primers were used in a first-round RT-PCR, which preceded a second-round multiplex PCR. TCRdb reprocessed the multiplex PCR reads via MiXCR and lists one record per CDR3 protein. The sample consists of about 400,000 distinct CDR3 sequences, around 20% of them appearing once. The sequencing sample was made of peripheral blood. The receptor source for this set is a woman between 18 and 29 years old with Graves' ophthalmopathy.

This clonotype appeared many times. V usage is TRBV7-9 and J usage is TRBJ2-5, with D maybe TRBD1 (6 bases). Germline loops: CDR1 SEHNR, CDR2 FQNEAQ (reference sequence). Trimming took off 4 bases at V and 4 bases at J, with 13 bases between the two ends. The CDR3 contains 14 residues. CDR3 sequence (DNA): TGTGCCAGCAGCTCAGGGACCAGGGGAGAGACCCAGTACTTC. Protein sequence: CASSSGTRGETQYF.

This clonotype came up many times. V and J are TRBV2 and TRBJ2-6; tentatively, D is TRBD1 (5 bases). Germline V gene data show CDR1 as SNHLY and CDR2 as FYNNEI. Between the trimmed V and J ends, which lost 7 bases and 0 bases, there was a span of 10 bases. The CDR3 runs to 15 residues. Here the CDR3 DNA reads TGTGCCAGCACCGACAGACGCTCTGGGGCCAACGTCCTGACTTTC. Translating it yields CASTDRRSGANVLTF. Variable domain in full (rest from reference TRBV2 and TRBJ2-6): EPEVTQTPSHQVTQMGQEVILRCVPISNHLYFYWYRQILGQKVEFLVSFYNNEISEKSEIFDDQFSVERPDGSNFTLKIRSTKLEDSAMYFCASTDRRSGANVLTFGAGSRLTVL.

This clonotype was counted at least ten times. The chain couples TRBV11-2 to TRBJ1-1, with D uncertain. Germline V gene data show CDR1 as SGHAT and CDR2 as FQNNGV. The CDR3 loop spans 16 amino acids. V gave up 2 bases and J gave up 0 bases, with 13 bases separating them. The CDR3 is CASSLMRHFMNTEAFF. The CDR3 DNA is TGTGCCAGCAGCTTAATGAGACATTTCATGAACACTGAAGCTTTCTTT.

In this sample, this clonotype turned up many times. The chain uses TRBV6-2 or TRBV6-3 and TRBJ2-7, with 7 bases fitting TRBD2. The V and J ends lost 6 bases and 0 bases, in that order; junction bases with no gene match: 8. This CDR3 spans 15 amino acids. Per the germline V gene, CDR1 is MNHEY and CDR2 is SVGEGT. The CDR3 DNA follows: TGTGCCAGCAGCGATACTAGCGAGGGCTCCTACGAGCAGTACTTC. Translating gives CASSDTSEGSYEQYF.

This clonotype showed up many times. V is TRBV29-1 and J is TRBJ2-5; D not certain. The germline gives CDR1 SQVTM, CDR2 ANQGSEA. The CDR3 spans 11 residues. The V gene lost 7 bases and the J gene lost 5 bases, with 11 bases spanning the gap. The DNA for the CDR3 is TGCAGCGGGAGAGACGGGGAGACCCAGTACTTC. It specifies CSGRDGETQYF. The full variable domain, its missing parts supplied by reference TRBV29-1 and TRBJ2-5, is SAVISQKPSRDICQRGTSLTIQCQVDSQVTMMFWYRQQPGQSLTLIATANQGSEATYESGFVIDKFPISRPNLTFSTLTVSNMSPEDSSIYLCSGRDGETQYFGPGTRLLVL.

This clonotype came up many times. CDR3 loop: CASEPVVAGGMNTEAFF. CDR3 nucleotides: TGCGCCAGCGAGCCGGTGGTGGCAGGGGGAATGAACACTGAAGCTTTCTTT. The gene calls are TRBV4-1 and TRBJ1-1; 7 bases map to TRBD1. Trimming at V came to 8 bases and at J to 0 bases, leaving 15 bases not matched to a gene. CDR3 length: 17 residues. CDR1 and CDR2 from the germline V gene are MGHRA and YSYEKL.

Ten or more counts support this clonotype. The genes are TRBV2 and TRBJ1-2; possibly TRBD1 for D (5 bases). Germline V CDR1 and CDR2: SNHLY, FYNNEI. V was clipped by 6 bases and J by 8 bases, with 22 bases between them. The CDR3 loop spans 15 amino acids. The CDR3 nucleotides read TGTGCCAGCAGCGCCCGGCCCCGACAGTTCTTAGGCTACACCTTC. This encodes CASSARPRQFLGYTF.

This clonotype was seen many times. The chain recombines TRBV7-2 with TRBJ2-5; D is perhaps TRBD2 (6 bases). CDR3 length: 15 amino acids. Trimming cost V 2 bases and J 5 bases, with 15 bases left between them. CDR1 and CDR2 from the germline V gene are SGHTA and FQGNSA. CDR3 region: CASSLSTGVAETQYF. For the CDR3, the DNA is TGTGCCAGCAGCTTATCTACGGGAGTAGCCGAGACCCAGTACTTC.

Ten or more counts support this clonotype. The chain links TRBV28 to TRBJ1-1; D is unresolved. V lost 3 bases, J lost 5 bases, and 10 bases lay in between. The CDR3 contains 13 residues. The germline V gene encodes CDR1 MDHEN and CDR2 SYDVKM. Here the CDR3 reads CASSLPGRTEAFF. The DNA for the CDR3 is TGTGCCAGCAGTTTGCCAGGTAGGACTGAAGCTTTCTTT.

This clonotype was counted at least ten times. The V call is TRBV11-2, the J call TRBJ1-1; D is uncertain. The CDR3 consists of 11 residues. V was trimmed by 7 bases and J by 7 bases, leaving 10 bases between them. Per germline, CDR1 SGHAT and CDR2 FQNNGV. The CDR3 region has the DNA TGTGCCAGCACAACGAACGGTGAAGCTTTCTTT. This sequence encodes CASTTNGEAFF.

As to this clonotype: This may be a read error: a much more frequent sequence differs by one nucleotide. The chain carries TRBV7-9 and TRBJ2-7, with TRBD2 matching over 11 bases. CDR1 SEHNR and CDR2 FQNEAQ come from the germline V gene (reference sequence). This CDR3 is built from 14 residues. V dropped 3 bases and J dropped 6; count of bases not matched to a gene: 4. The CDR3 loop reads CASSLTSGKCEQYF. The CDR3 DNA follows: TGTGCCAGCAGCTTGACTAGCGGGAAGTGCGAGCAGTACTTC.

This clonotype has a count of ten or more. The chain combines TRBV12-3 or TRBV12-4 with TRBJ2-5; D is possibly TRBD1 (6 bases). The CDR3 covers 14 residues. V was clipped by 6 bases and J by 5 bases, with 16 bases between them. CDR3 protein: CASSQRTGLETQYF. The CDR3 nucleotides read TGTGCCAGCAGCCAACGAACAGGGTTGGAGACCCAGTACTTC.

This clonotype was detected many times. V gene TRBV7-3 combines with J gene TRBJ2-5, with 7 bases aligning to TRBD2. This CDR3 contains 15 residues. Germline V gene data show CDR1 as SGHTA and CDR2 as FQGTGA. Losses at the gene ends were 3 bases for V and 2 bases for J; bases not matched to a gene: 6. The CDR3: CASSLRPSGQETQYF. In DNA, the CDR3 is TGTGCCAGCAGCTTGCGCCCTAGCGGACAAGAGACCCAGTACTTC.

As for this clonotype: No DNA is shown, since the ends of the CDR3 on it are uncertain; the CDR3 is the one TCRdb lists. The V and J genes are TRBV24-1 and TRBJ2-2; TRBD2, as called in the table, went unchecked against the DNA. The CDR3 is 13 residues long, ends included. CDR1 KGHDR and CDR2 SFDVKD come from the germline V gene. The CDR3 region is CATSEAAPGSCFF.

This clonotype was seen ten or more times. The chain links TRBV7-9 to TRBJ2-5; D remains unclear. V lost 2 bases, J lost 2 bases, and 12 bases lay in between. Per the germline V gene, CDR1 is SEHNR and CDR2 is FQNEAQ (reference sequence). CDR3 length equals 15 residues. CDR3 coding DNA: TGTGCCAGCAGCTTAAGGGCCGGCTCTCAAGAGACCCAGTACTTC. Its protein is CASSLRAGSQETQYF.

V and J are TRBV12-3 or TRBV12-4 and TRBJ2-7, with 7 bases aligning to TRBD2. This CDR3 has 14 amino acids. V shed 7 bases, J shed 6 bases, and the junction held 12 bases outside the gene matches. Here the CDR3 reads CASTPGTTPGEQYF. As DNA, the CDR3 is TGTGCCAGCACTCCCGGGACTACCCCGGGCGAGCAGTACTTC.

This clonotype was detected many times. The chain uses TRBV11-2 and TRBJ1-1; no reliable D call. The CDR3 consists of 14 residues. Trimming shortened V by 0 bases and J by 6 bases, and 11 bases separated the two germline ends. CDR1 is SGHAT and CDR2 is FQNNGV in the germline V gene. The CDR3 DNA reads as TGTGCCAGCAGCTTAGATCTCCTAAGAGCTGAAGCTTTCTTT. Protein: CASSLDLLRAEAFF.

The V call is TRBV28, the J call TRBJ2-5; possibly TRBD2 for D (6 bases). The germline V and J ends were trimmed by 5 bases and 4 bases, with 14 bases remaining between them. Germline V gives CDR1 MDHEN, CDR2 SYDVKM. The CDR3 runs to 14 residues. This chain's CDR3 is CASSPWTKGETQYF. CDR3 DNA: TGTGCCAGCAGTCCGTGGACTAAGGGAGAGACCCAGTACTTC.

This clonotype was observed many times. This chain joins TRBV28 and TRBJ2-7, with 10 nucleotides matching TRBD2. Trimming at V came to 7 bases and at J to 4 bases, leaving 7 bases not matched to a gene. This CDR3 comprises 14 residues. The germline V gene encodes CDR1 MDHEN and CDR2 SYDVKM. The CDR3 DNA follows: TGTGCCAGCAACCTAGCGGGAGCCTTATACGAGCAGTACTTC. Protein: CASNLAGALYEQYF.

The gene calls are TRBV12-3 or TRBV12-4 and TRBJ2-7, with D perhaps assigned TRBD1 or TRBD2 (5 bases each). This CDR3 region has 15 residues. Trimming shortened V by 2 bases and J by 3 bases, and 14 bases separated the two germline ends. The DNA of the CDR3 is TGTGCCAGCAGTTTATCAGGGACCCCTTTCTACGAGCAGTACTTC. Its protein product is CASSLSGTPFYEQYF.

This clonotype was observed at least ten times. The chain links TRBV7-2 to TRBJ1-2; 7 bases line up with TRBD1. The trim removed 5 bases at V and 4 bases at J, leaving 4 bases unmatched. Germline V lookup: CDR1 SGHTA, CDR2 FQGNSA. The CDR3 is made up of 13 amino acids. CDR3 in DNA: TGTGCCAGCAGCCCGGACAGGTCCTATGGCTACACCTTC. This sequence encodes CASSPDRSYGYTF.

The chain is built from TRBV12-3 or TRBV12-4 and TRBJ1-2; a possible D gene is TRBD1 (6 bases). V was cut by 6 bases and J by 6 bases, with 8 bases left in between. The CDR3 has 11 amino acids. DNA of the CDR3: TGTGCCAGCAGAGCAGGGGATGGCTACACCTTC. It is translated as CASRAGDGYTF.

This clonotype showed up many times. J is TRBJ2-7 and V is TRBV6-1; 10 nucleotides match TRBD1. V was pared by 7 bases and J by 5 bases, with 5 bases of the junction left unmatched. The CDR3 loop spans 13 amino acids. Germline CDR1 is MNHNS and CDR2 is SASEGT. The CDR3 here is CASTRDRGNEQYF. The CDR3 nucleotides are TGTGCCAGCACCAGGGACAGGGGTAACGAGCAGTACTTC.